The rows below give T cell receptor beta chains drawn from one sample of a study of T cell changes during pregnancy in multiple sclerosis. Sequenced by immunoSEQ multiplex PCR; TCRdb stores in-frame clones only, minus some. This sample has 40,000 to 45,000 clones; 80% to 95% occur once, and the top ten carry roughly 0.49%. Sequenced here: CD4+ T cells from peripheral blood mononuclear cells, sampled in the third trimester of pregnancy. These receptors were collected from a female donor with multiple sclerosis, enrolled in a pregnancy study. Each CDR3 is given with its conserved first and last residue. A D gene is named only where the DNA matches it firmly.

d_call j_call v_call cdr3_aa cdr3_nt
TRBD1 TRBJ1-5 TRBV12-5 CASGPGQGAGQPQHF TGTGCTAGTGGCCCCGGACAGGGGGCAGGTCAGCCCCAGCATTTT
TRBD1 TRBJ1-1 TRBV6-6 CASSPRTGEKDEAFF TGTGCCAGCAGTCCCCGGACAGGGGAAAAAGATGAAGCTTTCTTT
TRBD2 TRBJ2-1 TRBV5-8 CASSLAASGTLYNEQFF TGTGCCAGCAGCTTGGCGGCTAGCGGAACCTTATACAATGAGCAGTTCTTC
TRBD2 TRBJ2-7 TRBV9 CASSVDGRVASYEQYF TGTGCCAGCAGCGTAGACGGGAGGGTGGCCTCCTACGAGCAGTACTTC
TRBD1 TRBJ1-2 TRBV4-3 CASSQVGARGNGYTF TGCGCCAGCAGCCAAGTCGGGGCCAGGGGGAATGGCTACACCTTC
TRBD1 TRBJ2-4 TRBV19 CASSGRGTALAKNIQYF TGTGCCAGTAGTGGACGTGGGACAGCGCTAGCCAAAAACATTCAGTACTTC
TRBD2 TRBJ2-5 TRBV12-5 CASGLGLAGGETQYF TGTGCTAGTGGTCTCGGACTAGCCGGGGGAGAGACCCAGTACTTC
TRBD1 TRBJ1-4 TRBV25-1 CASSVTGGKGKLFF TGTGCCAGCAGTGTAACAGGGGGAAAGGGAAAACTGTTTTTT
. TRBJ2-5 TRBV9 CASSVSLGVETQYF TGTGCCAGCAGCGTAAGTCTCGGGGTGGAGACCCAGTACTTC
. TRBJ1-1 TRBV6-6 CASSYPGVDTEAFF TGTGCCAGCAGTTATCCGGGAGTGGACACTGAAGCTTTCTTT
TRBD2 TRBJ2-7 TRBV19 CASSISLGGYKQYF TGTGCCAGTAGTATAAGCCTGGGGGGGTACAAGCAGTACTTC
TRBD2 TRBJ2-2 TRBV19 CASSPRTRRGTGELFF TGTGCCAGTAGTCCACGGACTAGACGAGGAACCGGGGAGCTGTTTTTT
TRBD2 TRBJ2-7 TRBV18 CASSQAGVGYEQYF TGTGCCAGCTCTCAAGCGGGAGTGGGATACGAGCAGTACTTC
TRBD2 TRBJ2-5 TRBV15 CATSWGGGRNQETQYF TGTGCCACCTCGTGGGGGGGAGGGAGAAACCAAGAGACCCAGTACTTC
TRBD1 TRBJ1-2 TRBV20-1 CSATQGAGYTF TGCAGTGCCACACAGGGGGCTGGCTACACCTTC
. TRBJ2-1 TRBV18 CASSPLRGGQFF TGTGCCAGCTCACCACTTAGGGGAGGGCAGTTCTTC
TRBD2 TRBJ2-4 TRBV19 CASSSQRPSGVAKNIQYF TGTGCCAGTAGTTCCCAAAGGCCTAGCGGAGTAGCCAAAAACATTCAGTACTTC
. TRBJ2-7 TRBV9 CASSVTGQGEQYF TGTGCCAGCAGCGTGACGGGACAAGGCGAGCAGTACTTC